The 21 T cell receptor beta chains below all came from one sample that was sequenced in a study of blood T cell repertoires in COVID-19. TCRdb keeps only in-frame clones here, not all; method: immunoSEQ multiplex PCR. The repertoire has more than 150,000 clones, about 86% of them found once; the top ten carry around 20%. Sequencing was carried out using peripheral blood. The receptors shown here come from a man aged 65 to 79 with active or convalescent COVID-19.

The rearrangement joins TRBV5-1 to TRBJ2-2, with D possibly TRBD2 on 6 matching bases. Germline V CDR1 and CDR2: SGHRS, YFSETQ. The germline V and J ends were trimmed by 1 base and 5 bases, with 18 bases remaining between them. This CDR3 is built from 17 residues. CDR3 DNA: TGCGCCAGCAGCTTGAGGCGAGACAGCGGGTTTACCGGGGAGCTGTTTTTT. This gives the protein CASSLRRDSGFTGELFF.

V and J are TRBV2 and TRBJ2-1, with 7 bases matching TRBD2. Trimming removed 6 bases from V and 2 bases from J; junction bases left unmatched: 4. The CDR3 extends over 14 amino acids. Per germline, CDR1 SNHLY and CDR2 FYNNEI. The CDR3 DNA reads TGTGCCAGCAGGCGACTAGCTACCTACAATGAGCAGTTCTTC. Its translation: CASRRLATYNEQFF. The full variable domain, with the rest looked up from reference TRBV2 and TRBJ2-1, is EPEVTQTPSHQVTQMGQEVILRCVPISNHLYFYWYRQILGQKVEFLVSFYNNEISEKSEIFDDQFSVERPDGSNFTLKIRSTKLEDSAMYFCASRRLATYNEQFFGPGTRLTVL.

The chain recombines TRBV7-3 with TRBJ1-2; TRBD1 matches 7 bases. The CDR3 sequence is 13 residues long. V dropped 3 bases and J dropped 7; count of bases not matched to a gene: 5. CDR1 and CDR2 from the germline V gene are SGHTA and FQGTGA. The DNA for the CDR3 is TGTGCCAGCAGCTTGGACAGGCAGGGTGGCTACACCTTC. Amino acids: CASSLDRQGGYTF.

The rearrangement joins TRBV7-9 to TRBJ2-2; D uncertain. Germline CDR1 reads SEHNR; CDR2 reads FQNEAQ (reference sequence). The CDR3 covers 14 residues. Between the trimmed V and J ends, which lost 5 bases and 1 base, there was a span of 8 bases. The CDR3 region has the DNA TGTGCCAGCAGCAAAGAACAGAACACCGGGGAGCTGTTTTTT. Translation: CASSKEQNTGELFF.

The chain is built from TRBV5-8 and TRBJ1-5, with 9 bases matching TRBD1. The CDR3 is 15 residues long. Germline-derived CDR1 and CDR2 are SGHTS and YDEGEE. With V trimmed by 6 bases and J by 4 bases, 8 bases remained unmatched. The CDR3 loop is CASTSGTGTNQPQHF. The DNA of the CDR3 is TGTGCCAGCACCTCCGGGACAGGGACAAATCAGCCCCAGCATTTT.

This chain connects TRBV6-6 to TRBJ1-1; 8 positions agree with TRBD1. The V and J ends lost 7 bases and 4 bases, in that order; junction bases with no gene match: 2. Germline values: CDR1 MNHNY, CDR2 SVGAGI (reference sequence). This CDR3 is 12 amino acids long. The DNA of the CDR3 is TGTGCCAGCAACCAGGGGGCCACTGAAGCTTTCTTT. Its protein product is CASNQGATEAFF.

V usage is TRBV19 and J usage is TRBJ2-7, with a tentative D call TRBD1 (5 bases). Trimming cost V 4 bases and J 6 bases, with 10 bases left between them. Germline V gene sequence: CDR1 LNHDA, CDR2 SQIVND (reference sequence). The CDR3 covers 12 residues. The CDR3 sequence is CASSTPGLEQYF. DNA for the CDR3: TGTGCCAGTAGTACGCCAGGGCTCGAGCAGTACTTC.

J is TRBJ1-1 and V is TRBV2, with D perhaps TRBD1 (6 bases). Trimming stripped 5 bases from V and 0 bases from J, with 13 bases between. Germline values: CDR1 SNHLY, CDR2 FYNNEI. This CDR3 spans 15 amino acids. The CDR3 spells CASSKRGLLNTEAFF. The CDR3 DNA sequence: TGTGCCAGCAGTAAGCGGGGGCTGTTGAACACTGAAGCTTTCTTT.

The chain carries TRBV11-2 and TRBJ2-7, with TRBD1 identical over 11 bases. Germline trimming cut 5 bases from V and 4 bases from J; bases unmatched to any gene: 7. The CDR3 runs 15 residues. Germline-derived CDR1 and CDR2 are SGHAT and FQNNGV. This chain's CDR3 is CASSTTGTGGYEQYF. For the CDR3, the DNA is TGTGCCAGCAGCACGACCGGGACAGGGGGTTACGAGCAGTACTTC.

The chain is built from TRBV19 and TRBJ2-2; 7 bases agree with TRBD2. Germline CDR1 is LNHDA and CDR2 is SQIVND (reference sequence). CDR3 length: 16 amino acids. Trimming took 7 bases from V and 5 from J; bases not matched to a gene: 13. CDR3 in DNA: TGTGCCAGTAATCCGCCGGGACTAACGGGGACCGGGGAGCTGTTTTTT. Translation: CASNPPGLTGTGELFF.

This clone showed up just once. The V gene is TRBV6-2 or TRBV6-3, the J gene TRBJ2-7; 10 bases map to TRBD2. After removal of 5 bases from V and 4 bases from J, the junction contained 11 bases not matched to a gene. This CDR3 has 16 residues. Germline lookup yields CDR1 MNHEY and CDR2 SVGEGT. The CDR3 DNA is TGTGCCAGCAGTCCGATCGGGACTAGCGATCGTTACGAGCAGTACTTC. Translation: CASSPIGTSDRYEQYF.

The rearrangement uses TRBV28 and TRBJ1-4; the D is unclear. Germline values: CDR1 MDHEN, CDR2 SYDVKM. The CDR3 length is 14 residues. V dropped 10 bases and J dropped 4 bases, with 16 bases sitting between them. In DNA form, the CDR3 reads TGTGCCACCACTCAACAGAACCTTAATGAAAAACTGTTTTTT. As protein: CATTQQNLNEKLFF.

The rearrangement joins TRBV11-3 to TRBJ2-1; the match to TRBD2 covers 8 bases. This CDR3 contains 13 residues. Germline-derived CDR1 and CDR2 are SGHNT and YENEEA. V lost 3 bases, J lost 9 bases, and 4 bases stayed unmatched. The CDR3 nucleotides read TGTGCCAGCAGCTTTACTAGCGGTGGTGAGCAGTTCTTC. Protein product: CASSFTSGGEQFF.

The gene calls are TRBV5-1 and TRBJ1-2; 8 bases line up with TRBD1. Trimming took 4 bases from V and 7 from J; bases not matched to a gene: 6. CDR1 and CDR2 from the germline V gene are SGHRS and YFSETQ. The CDR3 has 13 amino acids. CDR3 bases: TGCGCCAGCAGCCCCGGACAGGGCCCTGGCTACACCTTC. Its protein is CASSPGQGPGYTF.

The chain recombines TRBV5-1 with TRBJ2-2; 7 bases align to TRBD1. CDR3 size: 15 residues. Germline V gene lookup returns CDR1 SGHRS and CDR2 YFSETQ. V trimming: 1 base; J trimming: 6 bases; junction bases outside the gene matches: 6. CDR3 residues: CASSLTSGGSGELFF. The CDR3 region has the DNA TGCGCCAGCAGCTTGACATCAGGGGGTTCCGGGGAGCTGTTTTTT.

The gene calls are TRBV7-2 and TRBJ1-4; 7 nucleotides agree with TRBD1. V was clipped by 5 bases and J by 8 bases; unmatched bases: 11. The CDR3 sequence is 15 residues long. CDR1 and CDR2 from the germline V gene are SGHTA and FQGNSA. Here the CDR3 DNA reads TGTGCCAGCAGCAACCTGGGACAGAGCGGGGAAAAACTGTTTTTT. Translating gives CASSNLGQSGEKLFF.

The chain joins TRBV19 to TRBJ1-1, with TRBD1 matching over 8 bases. The CDR3 length is 14 residues. Germline V gene sequence: CDR1 LNHDA, CDR2 SQIVND (reference sequence). The ends lost 4 bases at V and 3 bases at J; junction bases unmatched: 4. The CDR3 DNA is TGTGCCAGTAGTAGCTCAGGGGGCTACACTGAAGCTTTCTTT. Protein product: CASSSSGGYTEAFF.

The chain joins TRBV30 to TRBJ1-5; TRBD1 matches 7 bases. This CDR3 contains 13 residues. Unmatched junction bases numbered 6, after V lost 4 bases and J lost 6 bases. CDR1 GTSNPN and CDR2 SVGIG come from the germline V gene (reference sequence). The CDR3 DNA is TGTGCCTGGAACGAGGGGGCAAGTCAGCCCCAGCATTTT. It encodes CAWNEGASQPQHF.

This chain uses TRBV2 with TRBJ1-2, with D perhaps matching TRBD1 (5 bases). V shed 4 bases and J shed 7 bases, with 19 bases lying between them. The germline CDR1 and CDR2 sequences are SNHLY and FYNNEI. The CDR3 sequence is 15 residues long. The DNA of the CDR3 is TGTGCCAGCAGTGGGATTGATCCCCGAAGGGGTGGCTACACCTTC. It encodes CASSGIDPRRGGYTF.

The V call is TRBV18, the J call TRBJ1-4; tentative D call: TRBD1 (6 bases). The CDR3 loop spans 15 amino acids. Germline V gene lookup returns CDR1 KGHSH and CDR2 LQKENI. The ends were cut back, 3 bases at V and 1 base at J, with 9 bases in the middle. CDR3 bases: TGTGCCAGCTCACCGAGGGGGGGAACTAATGAAAAACTGTTTTTT. It specifies CASSPRGGTNEKLFF. Full variable domain (missing parts from reference TRBV18 and TRBJ1-4): NAGVMQNPRHLVRRRGQEARLRCSPMKGHSHVYWYRQLPEEGLKFMVYLQKENIIDESGMPKERFSAEFPKEGPSILRIQQVVRGDSAAYFCASSPRGGTNEKLFFGSGTQLSVL.

The V gene is TRBV6-5, the J gene TRBJ2-7, with D possibly being TRBD1 (5 bases). The V and J ends lost 1 base and 5 bases respectively, with 12 bases between them. The CDR3 sequence is 14 residues long. The germline V gene has CDR1 MNHEY and CDR2 SVGAGI. CDR3 sequence: CASSYLSRENEQYF. DNA of the CDR3: TGTGCCAGCAGTTACTTGTCCAGGGAAAACGAGCAGTACTTC.